The 28 T cell receptor delta chains in this list originate from one sample, sequenced in a study of gamma-delta T cells after stem cell transplantation. TCRdb made new clone calls on the RT-PCR reads using CATT. Of about 1,300 delta-chain clones listed, less than 2% are singletons. What was sequenced was gamma-delta T cells. These TCRs come from a human donor. It is not recorded whose cells these are; they may come from a transplant donor.

This clone is large (0.1 to 1%) by share. Other DNA sequences within the sample encode an identical CDR3. The chain links TRDV1 to TRDJ1, with 11 bases that match TRDD3. Germline values: CDR1 TSWWSYY, CDR2 QGS. The ends lost 4 bases at V and 0 bases at J; junction bases unmatched: 28. This CDR3 is 24 amino acids long. The CDR3 is CALGGDGLPLIWGILGPYTDKLIF. CDR3 in DNA: TGTGCTCTTGGGGGAGACGGCCTCCCTCTGATCTGGGGGATACTTGGGCCTTACACCGATAAACTCATCTTT.

Comment on this clone: A far larger clone is off by one base, so a read error is likely. The chain employs TRDV2 and TRDJ1; D possibly corresponds to TRDD3 (5 bases). This CDR3 spans 14 amino acids. V shed 7 bases and J shed 4 bases, with 18 bases lying between them. Germline V gene lookup returns CDR1 GEAIGNYY and CDR2 EKD. As DNA, the CDR3 is TGTGCCTGCGACGTACCGGGGGCCCTCGATAAACTCATCTTT. It is translated as CACDVPGALDKLIF.

This clone was observed a handful of times. A read error is likely here: a far larger clone is one base away. The same CDR3 arises from other DNA sequences in this sample as well. In nucleotides, the CDR3 is TGTGCCTGTGACGCCGTACTGGGGGACACGCAAAATCACCACACCGATAAACTCATCTTT. Translation gives CACDAVLGDTQNHHTDKLIF. This rearrangement joins TRDV2 to TRDJ1; TRDD3 matches at 9 bases. The trim removed 3 bases at V and 0 bases at J, leaving 19 bases unmatched. Germline V gene data show CDR1 as GEAIGNYY and CDR2 as EKD. The length of the CDR3 is 20 residues.

This clone is termed medium-sized. A read error is the likely source, as a far larger clone sits one nucleotide away. Additional DNA sequences in this sample encode the identical CDR3. The genes are TRDV2 and TRDJ1, with 9 bases lining up with TRDD3. Germline loops: CDR1 GEAIGNYY, CDR2 EKD. The CDR3 consists of 19 residues. In DNA, the CDR3 is TGCGCCTGTGACACCGTTAGCCTGGGGGATCGGGAGGACACCGATAAACTCATCTTT. Protein: CACDTVSLGDREDTDKLIF.

In this sample, this clone turned up a few times. TCRdb's protein for this DNA is that of a much larger clone and differs from the translation at residue 10, likely a read error; the protein shown is the DNA translation. The chain employs TRDV2 and TRDJ1; 8 positions match TRDD3. CDR1 and CDR2 from the germline V gene are GEAIGNYY and EKD. The V segment lost 3 bases and the J segment 0 bases; nucleotides outside the gene matches: 14. The CDR3 runs 18 residues. CDR3 amino acids: CACDPVTGGPEYTDKLIF. The CDR3 DNA reads as TGTGCCTGTGACCCCGTTACTGGGGGTCCGGAGTACACCGATAAACTCATCTTT.

There are a few counts of this clone. The mismatch at residues 9 and 17 between this DNA's translation and the TCRdb protein of a much larger clone likely reflects a read error; the protein shown is translated from the DNA. The rearrangement joins TRDV2 to TRDJ2; 7 bases agree with TRDD3. The J call may be wrong; the DNA end is better matched by TRDJ1. Germline V gene data show CDR1 as GEAIGNYY and CDR2 as EKD. The CDR3 spans 18 residues. CDR3 coding DNA: TGTGCCTGTGACACTCTGGGGGCCTCCCCCTCTTTGACAGCACAACTCATCTTT. Translated: CACDTLGASPSLTAQLIF.

Concerning this clone itself: Since a far larger clone is one base different, this is likely a read error. In the same sample, other DNA sequences code for this CDR3. The chain uses TRDV2 and TRDJ3; D is perhaps TRDD3 (6 bases). The CDR3 is 18 residues long. The germline gives CDR1 GEAIGNYY, CDR2 EKD. The CDR3 DNA follows: TGCGCCTGTGACACCGCTGGGGTAAGCTCCTGGGACACCCGACAGATGTTTTTC. Translating it yields CACDTAGVSSWDTRQMFF.

There are a few counts of this clone. TCRdb shows a much larger clone's protein in place of this DNA's translation, and the two differ at residue 12, likely through a read error; the protein shown is translated from the DNA. The CDR3 protein is CACDTVLGTPGLYTDKLIF. CDR3 DNA sequence: TGTGCCTGTGACACCGTACTGGGGACCCCGGGGTTGTACACCGATAAACTCATCTTT. The rearrangement links TRDV2 to TRDJ1; 7 bases match TRDD3. With 0 bases clipped from V and 0 bases from J, the junction kept 15 bases outside the gene matches. CDR3 length: 19 amino acids. Per germline, CDR1 GEAIGNYY and CDR2 EKD.

The table lists this clone with a few counts. This is likely an artifact of a read error, given a far larger clone one base away. The identical CDR3 is also encoded by other nucleotide sequences in the sample. The chain recombines TRDV1 with TRDJ2; perhaps D is TRDD2 or TRDD3 (6 bases each). The CDR3 consists of 25 residues. Germline CDR1 TSWWSYY, CDR2 QGS. V shed 2 bases and J shed 0 bases, with 37 bases lying between them. The CDR3 loop is CALGENPTKTVLILGYRPLTAQLFF. As DNA, the CDR3 is TGTGCTCTTGGGGAAAATCCTACTAAGACTGTCCTAATTCTAGGATACCGCCCTTTGACAGCACAACTCTTCTTT.

This clone is categorized as large. This sample includes further DNA sequences coding for the same CDR3. V gene TRDV2 combines with J gene TRDJ3; the match to TRDD3 covers 10 bases. Looked up from germline, CDR1 is GEAIGNYY and CDR2 is EKD. CDR3 length: 18 residues. J gave up 0 bases and V 3 bases, and 4 bases lay outside the gene matches. In DNA, the CDR3 is TGTGCCTGTGACTCCCTGGGGGATAGCTCCTGGGACACCCGACAGATGTTTTTC. This sequence encodes CACDSLGDSSWDTRQMFF.

This clone rates as medium-sized. The V and J genes are TRDV2 and TRDJ2, with 7 bases fitting TRDD3. Germline assignment: CDR1 GEAIGNYY and CDR2 EKD. V gave up 0 bases and J gave up 0 bases; unmatched junction bases: 15. The CDR3 is 20 amino acids. The CDR3 sequence is CACDTVSLGATPSLTAQLFF. The CDR3 nucleotides are TGTGCCTGTGACACCGTTAGCCTGGGGGCCACCCCCTCTTTGACAGCACAACTCTTCTTT.

There are many counts of this clone. The protein TCRdb gives is from a much larger clone and does not agree with this DNA's translation at residue 3, likely a read error; the protein shown here comes from the DNA. The V gene is TRDV2, the J gene TRDJ1; TRDD3 aligns across 13 bases. Germline V gene data show CDR1 as GEAIGNYY and CDR2 as EKD. The CDR3 totals 19 residues. Here the CDR3 DNA reads TGTGCCCGTGACACCTTACTGGGGGATACGCCTACGGGCACCGATAAACTCATCTTT. It yields the protein CARDTLLGDTPTGTDKLIF.

This clone has only a few counts. The mismatch at residue 3 between this DNA's translation and the TCRdb protein of a much larger clone likely reflects a read error; the protein shown is translated from the DNA. This chain uses TRDV2 with TRDJ3, with 12 bases lining up with TRDD3. This CDR3 is built from 20 residues. Germline V gene lookup returns CDR1 GEAIGNYY and CDR2 EKD. The CDR3, as DNA: TGTGCCCGTGACCGTACTGGGGGATACTCGAGCTCCTGGGACACCCGACAGATGTTTTTC. Its protein is CARDRTGGYSSSWDTRQMFF.

This clone is labeled medium-sized. Other DNA sequences in the same sample also yield this CDR3. V usage is TRDV2 and J usage is TRDJ1; TRDD3 agrees at 12 bases. V shed 0 bases, J shed 0 bases, and the junction held 10 bases outside the gene matches. There are 19 residues in the CDR3. Germline V gene lookup returns CDR1 GEAIGNYY and CDR2 EKD. This CDR3 reads CACDTYWGIPPVHTDKLIF. CDR3 nucleotide sequence: TGTGCCTGTGACACCTACTGGGGGATACCGCCGGTCCACACCGATAAACTCATCTTT.

The sample holds a few counts of this clone. Additional DNA sequences in this sample encode the identical CDR3. The chain joins TRDV2 to TRDJ1; 8 positions agree with TRDD3. The CDR3 has 15 amino acids. CDR1 is GEAIGNYY and CDR2 is EKD in the germline V gene. The V gene end was trimmed by 3 bases and the J gene end by 2 bases; junction bases not matched to a gene: 7. The CDR3 DNA reads as TGTGCCTGTGACGTCCTACTGGGGGCTACCGATAAACTCATCTTT. The encoded protein is CACDVLLGATDKLIF.

As to this clone: This sequence may be a read error, since a much larger clone differs from it by one base. The same CDR3 is also encoded by other DNA sequences in this sample. The rearrangement uses TRDV2 and TRDJ1; 10 bases fit TRDD3. Per the germline V gene, CDR1 is GEAIGNYY and CDR2 is EKD. The CDR3 sequence is 22 residues long. CDR3 in amino acids: CACDTILPPAGGYAAYTDKLIF. CDR3 nucleotide sequence: TGTGCTTGTGACACGATTCTCCCGCCCGCCGGGGGATACGCCGCTTACACCGATAAACTCATCTTT.

CDR3 in DNA: TGTGCCTGTGACGCCGTACTGGGGGATACGGCCGATAAACTCATCTTT. Its translation is CACDAVLGDTADKLIF. The J gene is TRDJ1, the V gene TRDV2; TRDD3 matches at 13 bases. Losses at the gene ends were 3 bases for V and 3 bases for J; bases not matched to a gene: 6. The CDR3 loop spans 16 amino acids. Germline V gives CDR1 GEAIGNYY, CDR2 EKD.

This clone was counted a few times. With only one base between it and a far larger clone, this is likely a read error. The same CDR3 arises from other DNA sequences in this sample as well. The chain couples TRDV2 to TRDJ1, with 9 bases lining up with TRDD3. V gave up 0 bases and J gave up 1 base; unmatched junction bases: 14. Per the germline V gene, CDR1 is GEAIGNYY and CDR2 is EKD. The CDR3 has 19 residues. The CDR3 sequence: CACDTLLGDTPTGTDKLIF. CDR3 DNA: TGTGCCTGTGACACCTTACTAGGGGATACGCCTACGGGCACCGATAAACTCATCTTT.

In its sample, this clone was seen a few times. This DNA translates differently at residue 4 from the TCRdb protein, which is that of a much larger clone; a read error is likely, and the protein shown is the DNA's own translation. This chain joins TRDV2 and TRDJ3; 13 bases match TRDD3. Trimming took 6 bases from V and 1 from J; bases not matched to a gene: 11. Germline CDR1 and CDR2: GEAIGNYY and EKD. The CDR3 length is 20 residues. The CDR3 here is CACNPTGGYAGSWDTRQMFF. CDR3 coding DNA: TGTGCCTGTAACCCTACTGGGGGATACGCGGGGTCCTGGGACACCCGACAGATGTTTTTC.

This clone ranks as hyperexpanded. Other DNA sequences within the sample encode an identical CDR3. The chain recombines TRDV2 with TRDJ1; 11 bases align to TRDD3. Germline trimming cut 3 bases from V and 0 bases from J; bases unmatched to any gene: 8. CDR3 length: 17 amino acids. Germline V gene sequence: CDR1 GEAIGNYY, CDR2 EKD. The CDR3 DNA is TGTGCCTGTGACCCCGTGGGGGATACGACCCACACCGATAAACTCATCTTT. Its translation is CACDPVGDTTHTDKLIF.

As to this clone: One base separates it from a far larger clone, so it is likely a read error. The CDR3 DNA follows: TGTGCCCGTGACACGTACTGGGGTGATGAGTCGGATTCGCTAGCTCGCTTCGATAAACTCATCTTT. Its translation is CARDTYWGDESDSLARFDKLIF. V and J are TRDV2 and TRDJ1, with 7 bases fitting TRDD3. The CDR3 loop spans 22 amino acids. Germline CDR1 and CDR2: GEAIGNYY and EKD.

Worth noting for this clone: A read error likely explains why the TCRdb protein, taken from a much larger clone, differs from this DNA's translation at residue 18; the protein shown is translated from the DNA. The chain recombines TRDV1 with TRDJ1; 11 bases agree with TRDD3. CDR1 and CDR2 from the germline V gene are TSWWSYY and QGS. There are 22 residues in the CDR3. The CDR3: CALGDPNFLPGGYSADTGKLIF. The DNA of the CDR3 is TGTGCTCTTGGGGACCCGAACTTCCTACCTGGGGGATACTCCGCCGACACCGGTAAACTCATCTTT.

This clone was seen a few times. A read error may be the cause here, since a much bigger clone is one base away. The identical CDR3 is also encoded by other nucleotide sequences in the sample. The chain uses TRDV1 and TRDJ1, with TRDD3 matching 10 bases. Trimming cost V 1 base and J 2 bases; bases outside gene matches: 22. Germline assignment: CDR1 TSWWSYY and CDR2 QGS. The CDR3 runs to 22 residues. The CDR3: CALGERAFLRKYWGIYTDKLIF. CDR3 nucleotide sequence: TGTGCTCTTGGGGAACGAGCCTTCCTGCGAAAGTACTGGGGGATTTATACCGATAAACTCATCTTT.

This clone came up a few times. This likely reflects a read error, since a far larger clone is one base away. Additional DNA sequences in this sample encode the identical CDR3. The CDR3 sequence: CACDTAGGYASSWDTRQMFF. The CDR3 coding sequence is TGTGCCTGTGACACCGCTGGGGGATACGCTAGTTCCTGGGACACCCGACAGATGTTTTTC. J is TRDJ3 and V is TRDV2; 12 positions match TRDD3. The CDR3 is 20 residues long. Germline lookup yields CDR1 GEAIGNYY and CDR2 EKD. Trimming at V came to 0 bases and at J to 1 base, leaving 6 bases not matched to a gene.

A note on this clone: This sample includes further DNA sequences coding for the same CDR3. The rearrangement joins TRDV2 to TRDJ1; 9 bases agree with TRDD3. J gave up 0 bases and V 0 bases, and 22 bases lay outside the gene matches. CDR3 length equals 22 residues. Germline V gene lookup returns CDR1 GEAIGNYY and CDR2 EKD. The CDR3 nucleotides are TGTGCCTGTGACACCTTGCCTACCCCACTTACTGGGGGACACCCGTACACCGATAAACTCATCTTT. It specifies CACDTLPTPLTGGHPYTDKLIF.

This clone was detected only a few times. TCRdb's protein for this DNA is that of a much larger clone and differs from the translation at residue 7, likely a read error; the protein shown is the DNA translation. The chain joins TRDV2 to TRDJ1; D call uncertain. CDR3 length: 14 residues. Germline V CDR1 and CDR2: GEAIGNYY, EKD. Trimming took 7 bases from V and 4 from J, leaving 18 bases between them. The CDR3 here is CACDVLRALDKLIF. The CDR3 DNA follows: TGTGCCTGCGACGTACTGAGGGCCCTCGATAAACTCATCTTT.

The gene calls are TRDV2 and TRDJ1; D perhaps matches TRDD3 (6 bases). Trimming removed 3 bases from V and 0 bases from J, with 16 bases in between. The CDR3 spans 16 residues. Per the germline V gene, CDR1 is GEAIGNYY and CDR2 is EKD. The CDR3 sequence: CACDGPLGKNTDKLIF. CDR3 DNA sequence: TGTGCCTGTGACGGCCCACTGGGAAAAAACACCGATAAACTCATCTTT.

Concerning this clone: TCRdb shows a much larger clone's protein in place of this DNA's translation, and the two differ at residue 7, likely through a read error; the protein shown is translated from the DNA. The chain links TRDV2 to TRDJ1; 10 positions agree with TRDD3. J was trimmed by 1 base and V by 0 bases; bases with no gene match: 13. CDR1 and CDR2 (germline): GEAIGNYY, EKD. The CDR3 has 19 residues. The CDR3: CACDTLPGDTPTGTDKLIF. CDR3 nucleotide sequence: TGTGCCTGTGACACCTTACCGGGGGATACGCCTACGGGCACCGATAAACTCATCTTT.